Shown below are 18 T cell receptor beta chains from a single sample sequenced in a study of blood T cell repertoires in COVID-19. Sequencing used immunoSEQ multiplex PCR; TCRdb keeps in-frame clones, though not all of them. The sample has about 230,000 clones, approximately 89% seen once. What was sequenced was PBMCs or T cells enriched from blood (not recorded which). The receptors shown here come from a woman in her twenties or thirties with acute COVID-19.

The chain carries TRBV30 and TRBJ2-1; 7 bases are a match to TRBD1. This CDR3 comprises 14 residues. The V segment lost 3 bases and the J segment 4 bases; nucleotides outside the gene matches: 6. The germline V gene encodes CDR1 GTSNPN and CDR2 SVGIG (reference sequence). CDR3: CAWRRDSSYNEQFF. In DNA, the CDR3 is TGTGCCTGGAGACGGGACAGTAGTTACAATGAGCAGTTCTTC.

In nucleotides, the CDR3 is TGTGCCAGCAGTCGACAGACCTACGAGCAGTACTTC. Its protein is CASSRQTYEQYF. This chain connects TRBV2 to TRBJ2-7; TRBD1 is a possible D gene (5 bases). The CDR3 length is 12 residues. V was shortened by 5 bases and J by 2 bases, with 7 bases between the two germline ends. Germline CDR1 is SNHLY and CDR2 is FYNNEI. The whole variable domain, remainder taken from reference TRBV2 and TRBJ2-7, is EPEVTQTPSHQVTQMGQEVILRCVPISNHLYFYWYRQILGQKVEFLVSFYNNEISEKSEIFDDQFSVERPDGSNFTLKIRSTKLEDSAMYFCASSRQTYEQYFGPGTRLTVT.

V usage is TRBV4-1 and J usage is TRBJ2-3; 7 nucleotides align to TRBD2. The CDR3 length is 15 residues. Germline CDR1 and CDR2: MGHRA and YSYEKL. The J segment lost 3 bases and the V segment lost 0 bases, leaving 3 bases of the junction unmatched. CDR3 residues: CASSQDGGGTDTQYF. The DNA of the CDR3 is TGCGCCAGCAGCCAAGACGGGGGAGGGACAGATACGCAGTATTTT.

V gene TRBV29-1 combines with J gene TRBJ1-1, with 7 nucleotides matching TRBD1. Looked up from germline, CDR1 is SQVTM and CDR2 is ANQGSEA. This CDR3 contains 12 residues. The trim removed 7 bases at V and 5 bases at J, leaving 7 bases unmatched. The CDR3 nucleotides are TGCAGCGCCCGGACAGGACAAACTGAAGCTTTCTTT. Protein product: CSARTGQTEAFF.

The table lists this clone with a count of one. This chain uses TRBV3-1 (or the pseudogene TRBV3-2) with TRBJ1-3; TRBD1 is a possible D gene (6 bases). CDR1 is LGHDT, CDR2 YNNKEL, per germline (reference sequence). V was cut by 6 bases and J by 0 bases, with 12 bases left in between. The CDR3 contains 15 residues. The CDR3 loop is CASSPGHNSGNTIYF. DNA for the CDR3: TGTGCCAGCAGTCCGGGACACAACTCTGGAAACACCATATATTTT.

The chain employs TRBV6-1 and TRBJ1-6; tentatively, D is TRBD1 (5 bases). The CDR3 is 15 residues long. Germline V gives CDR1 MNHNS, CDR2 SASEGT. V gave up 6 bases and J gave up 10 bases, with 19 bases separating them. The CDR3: CASSLSGRAASPLHF. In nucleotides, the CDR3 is TGTGCCAGCAGCCTTTCGGGCAGGGCCGCCTCACCCCTCCACTTT.

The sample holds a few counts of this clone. The CDR3 sequence is CASSVQGSGGYTF. CDR3 nucleotide sequence: TGTGCCAGCAGCGTCCAGGGGTCCGGTGGCTACACCTTC. V usage is TRBV11-2 and J usage is TRBJ1-2; perhaps TRBD1 as D (6 bases). Trimming pared 5 bases from V and 7 bases from J, leaving 14 bases between. CDR3 length: 13 residues. Germline V gene lookup returns CDR1 SGHAT and CDR2 FQNNGV.

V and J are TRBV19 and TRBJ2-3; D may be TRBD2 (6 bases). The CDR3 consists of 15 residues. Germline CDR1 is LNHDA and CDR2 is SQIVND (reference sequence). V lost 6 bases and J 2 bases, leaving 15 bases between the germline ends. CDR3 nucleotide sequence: TGTGCCAGTAGCCTACTAGCTTTTACCACAGATACGCAGTATTTT. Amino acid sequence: CASSLLAFTTDTQYF.

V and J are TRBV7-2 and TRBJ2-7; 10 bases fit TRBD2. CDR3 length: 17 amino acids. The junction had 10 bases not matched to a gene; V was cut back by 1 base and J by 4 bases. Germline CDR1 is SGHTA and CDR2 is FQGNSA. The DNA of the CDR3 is TGTGCCAGCAGCTTAGAGCTAGCGGGGGCCCCTTGGTACGAGCAGTACTTC. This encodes CASSLELAGAPWYEQYF.

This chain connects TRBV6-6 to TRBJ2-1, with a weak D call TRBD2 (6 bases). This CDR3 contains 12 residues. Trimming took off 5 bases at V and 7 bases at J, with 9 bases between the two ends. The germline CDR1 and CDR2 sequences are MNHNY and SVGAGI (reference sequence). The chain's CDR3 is CASSPGSNEQFF. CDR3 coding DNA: TGTGCCAGCAGTCCCGGGAGTAATGAGCAGTTCTTC.

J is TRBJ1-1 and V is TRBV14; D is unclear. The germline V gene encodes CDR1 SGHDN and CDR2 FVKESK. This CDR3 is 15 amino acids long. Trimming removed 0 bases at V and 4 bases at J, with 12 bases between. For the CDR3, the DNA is TGTGCCAGCAGCCAAGATCTGGGTGGAGGCACTGAAGCTTTCTTT. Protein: CASSQDLGGGTEAFF.

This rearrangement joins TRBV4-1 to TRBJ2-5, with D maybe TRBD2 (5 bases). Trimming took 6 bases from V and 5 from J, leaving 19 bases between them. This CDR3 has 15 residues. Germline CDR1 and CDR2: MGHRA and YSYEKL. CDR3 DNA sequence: TGCGCCAGCAGTCCCACCTTTGGACTGACGGAGACCCAGTACTTC. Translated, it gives CASSPTFGLTETQYF.

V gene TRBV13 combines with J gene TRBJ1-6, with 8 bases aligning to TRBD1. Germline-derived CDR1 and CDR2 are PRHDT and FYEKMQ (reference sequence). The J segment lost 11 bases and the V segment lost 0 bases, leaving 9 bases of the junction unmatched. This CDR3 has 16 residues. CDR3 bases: TGTGCCAGCAGCTTAGGCACCGGGACAGGTGGCACACCCCTCCACTTT. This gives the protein CASSLGTGTGGTPLHF.

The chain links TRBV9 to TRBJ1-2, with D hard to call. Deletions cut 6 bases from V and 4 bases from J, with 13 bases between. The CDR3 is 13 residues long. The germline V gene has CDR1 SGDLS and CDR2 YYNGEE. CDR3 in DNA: TGTGCCAGCACTTCCGGGAGTGGCTATGGCTACACCTTC. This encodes CASTSGSGYGYTF.

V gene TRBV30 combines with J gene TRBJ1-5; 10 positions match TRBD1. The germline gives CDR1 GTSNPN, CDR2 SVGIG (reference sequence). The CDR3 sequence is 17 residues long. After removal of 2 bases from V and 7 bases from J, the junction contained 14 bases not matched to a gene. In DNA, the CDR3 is TGTGCCTGGAGTACGAGGGGGACAGGGGTGATTAAACAGCCCCAGCATTTT. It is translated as CAWSTRGTGVIKQPQHF.

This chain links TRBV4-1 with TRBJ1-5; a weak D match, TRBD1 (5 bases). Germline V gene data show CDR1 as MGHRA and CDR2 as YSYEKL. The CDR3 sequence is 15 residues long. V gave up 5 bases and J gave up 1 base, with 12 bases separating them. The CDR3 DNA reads TGCGCCAGCAGCGCCCGACAGAAAAGCAATCAGCCCCAGCATTTT. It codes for CASSARQKSNQPQHF.

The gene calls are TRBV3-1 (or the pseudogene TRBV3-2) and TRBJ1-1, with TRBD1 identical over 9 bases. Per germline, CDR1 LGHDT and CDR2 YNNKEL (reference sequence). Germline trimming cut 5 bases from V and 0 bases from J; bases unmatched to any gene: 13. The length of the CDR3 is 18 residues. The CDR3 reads CASSARDRDGGMNTEAFF. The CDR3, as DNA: TGTGCCAGCAGCGCCCGGGACAGGGACGGGGGGATGAACACTGAAGCTTTCTTT.

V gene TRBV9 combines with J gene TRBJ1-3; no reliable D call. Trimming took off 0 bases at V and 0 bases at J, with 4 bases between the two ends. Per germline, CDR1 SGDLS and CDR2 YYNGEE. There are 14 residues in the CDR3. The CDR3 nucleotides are TGTGCCAGCAGCGTAGGCAGCTCTGGAAACACCATATATTTT. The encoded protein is CASSVGSSGNTIYF.